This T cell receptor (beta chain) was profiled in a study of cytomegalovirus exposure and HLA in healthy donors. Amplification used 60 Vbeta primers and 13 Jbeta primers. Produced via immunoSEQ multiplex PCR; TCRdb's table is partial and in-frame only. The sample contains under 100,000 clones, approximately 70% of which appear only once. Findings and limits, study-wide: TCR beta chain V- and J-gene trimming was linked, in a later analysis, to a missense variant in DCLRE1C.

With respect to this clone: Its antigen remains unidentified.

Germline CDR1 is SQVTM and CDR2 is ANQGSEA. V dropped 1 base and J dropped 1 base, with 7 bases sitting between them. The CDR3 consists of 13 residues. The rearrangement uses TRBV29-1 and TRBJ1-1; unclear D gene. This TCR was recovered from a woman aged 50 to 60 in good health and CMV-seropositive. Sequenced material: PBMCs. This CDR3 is CSVEGQWNTEAFF. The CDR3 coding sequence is TGCAGCGTTGAAGGCCAGTGGAACACTGAAGCTTTCTTT.